The clone carrying this T cell receptor (beta chain) was recorded a few times. The CDR3 consists of 14 residues. The germline CDR1 and CDR2 sequences are SEHNR and FQNEAQ (reference sequence). V was cut by 5 bases and J by 4 bases, with 14 bases left in between. These data belong to a study of blood T cells in healthy people across ages. Through a sample-barcoded 5' primer and a J-beta primer mix, a second PCR was run for roughly 6 to 11 cycles. Each CDR3 protein is one row after TCRdb ran MiXCR on the 5' RACE reads. The table shows 600,000 to 850,000 distinct CDR3 sequences, with 25% occurring only once. The sample was also reused in another study, on T cells of mothers and their children.

The TCR originated in a boy aged 5-17 years in good health. Sequencing was done on a sample of blood. This chain links TRBV7-9 with TRBJ1-2; D may be TRBD1 (6 bases). The CDR3 sequence: CASSPAGASYGYTF. The CDR3 DNA follows: TGTGCCAGCAGCCCAGCGGGGGCTAGCTATGGCTACACCTTC.